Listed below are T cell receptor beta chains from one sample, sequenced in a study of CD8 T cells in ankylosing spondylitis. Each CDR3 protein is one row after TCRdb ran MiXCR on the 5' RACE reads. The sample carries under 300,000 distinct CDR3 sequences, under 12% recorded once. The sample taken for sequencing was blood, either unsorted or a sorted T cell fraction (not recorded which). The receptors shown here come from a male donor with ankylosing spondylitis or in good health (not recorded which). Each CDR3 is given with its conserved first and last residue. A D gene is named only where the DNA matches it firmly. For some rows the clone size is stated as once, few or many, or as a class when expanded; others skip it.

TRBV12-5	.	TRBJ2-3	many	TGTGCTAGTGGTTTGGCCTGGACAGATACGCAGTATTTT	CASGLAWTDTQYF
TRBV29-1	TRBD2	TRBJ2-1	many	TGCAGCGTTCTAGCGGGAGGACCCTACAATGAGCAGTTCTTC	CSVLAGGPYNEQFF
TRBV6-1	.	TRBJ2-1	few	TGTGCCAGCAACCCTTTACAGGGATTAGAGTACAATGAGCAGTTCTTC	CASNPLQGLEYNEQFF
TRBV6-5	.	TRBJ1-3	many	TGTGCCAGCAGTTACTCGAGGCAGGCCGGAGCAGGAAACACCATATATTTT	CASSYSRQAGAGNTIYF
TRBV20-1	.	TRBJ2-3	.	TGCAGTGCTAGAGGGGAGAATACAGATACGCAGTATTTT	CSARGENTDTQYF
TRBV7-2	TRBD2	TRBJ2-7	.	TGTGCCAGCACCCCCACTAGCGAGGCTTGGGAGCAGTACTTC	CASTPTSEAWEQYF
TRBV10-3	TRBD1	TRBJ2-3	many	TGTGCCATCAGTGAGTCAGGACAGGGGAGCACAGATACGCAGTATTTT	CAISESGQGSTDTQYF
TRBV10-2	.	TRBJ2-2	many	TGCGCCAGCAGTGGACTGGGTCCAGGAAACAACACCGGGGAGCTGTTTTTT	CASSGLGPGNNTGELFF
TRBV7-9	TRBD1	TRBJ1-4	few	TGTGCCAGCAGCTTAGGACAGGGCTTCGAAAAACTGTTTTTT	CASSLGQGFEKLFF
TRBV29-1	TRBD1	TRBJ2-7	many	TGCAGCGCTGGTGGTCATGACAGGGGCGAGCAGTACTTC	CSAGGHDRGEQYF
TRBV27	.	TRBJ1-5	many	TGTGCCAGCAGTTTCCTGTTTGGCAATCAGCCCCAGCATTTT	CASSFLFGNQPQHF
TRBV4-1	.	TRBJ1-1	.	TGCGCCAGCAGCCAGAAGGATTTGAACACTGAAGCTTTCTTT	CASSQKDLNTEAFF
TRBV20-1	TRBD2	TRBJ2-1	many	TGCAGTGCCGCACTAGCGGGGGCTTACAATGAGCAGTTCTTC	CSAALAGAYNEQFF
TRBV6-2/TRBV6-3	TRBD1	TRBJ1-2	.	TGTGCCAGCAGTTCGACAGGGAGGCATGGCTACACCTTC	CASSSTGRHGYTF
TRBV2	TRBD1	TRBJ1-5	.	TGTGCCAGCAGTGAAGACCGGGGGACAGCATGGGATCAGCCCCAGCATTTT	CASSEDRGTAWDQPQHF
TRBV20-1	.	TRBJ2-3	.	TGCAGTGCTACCCCAATGCCGGGACCAGCCTTCACAGATACGCAGTATTTT	CSATPMPGPAFTDTQYF
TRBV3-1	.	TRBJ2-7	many	TGTGCCAGCAGCCATGGACAGTATCCCGAGCAGTACTTC	CASSHGQYPEQYF
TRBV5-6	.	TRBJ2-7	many	TGTGCCAGCAGCTTGCCCCACTCCTACGAGCAGTACTTC	CASSLPHSYEQYF
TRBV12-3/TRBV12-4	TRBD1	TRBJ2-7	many	TGTGCCAGCAGCCGACTCACAGGGGGCGAGCAGTACTTC	CASSRLTGGEQYF
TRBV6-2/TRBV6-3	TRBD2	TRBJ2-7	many	TGTGCCAGCAGTTATTTGATAGCGGGGCTCTACGAGCAGTACTTC	CASSYLIAGLYEQYF
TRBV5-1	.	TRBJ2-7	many	TGCGCCAGCAGCCCCAGGGAGCAGCGGGTCACCTACGAGCAGTACTTC	CASSPREQRVTYEQYF
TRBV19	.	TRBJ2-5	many	TGTGCCAGTAGTATTTGGGGAGAGACCCAGTACTTC	CASSIWGETQYF
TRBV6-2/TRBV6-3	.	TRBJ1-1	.	TGTGCCAGCAGTATAGGGGTCCGCACTGAAGCTTTCTTT	CASSIGVRTEAFF
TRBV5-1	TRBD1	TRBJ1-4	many	TGCGCCAGCAGCTTTGGACAGGGACGGGAAAAACTGTTTTTT	CASSFGQGREKLFF
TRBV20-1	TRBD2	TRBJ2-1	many	TGCAGTGCTCCCCCACCGGGACTAGCTAATGAGCAGTTCTTC	CSAPPPGLANEQFF
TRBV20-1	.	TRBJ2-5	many	TGCAGTGCTCAGGAAGGAGGGGATGCGGAGACCCAGTACTTC	CSAQEGGDAETQYF
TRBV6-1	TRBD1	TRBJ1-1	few	TGTGCCAGCAGCGGGACAGGGCTTCGTTACACTGAAGCTTTCTTT	CASSGTGLRYTEAFF
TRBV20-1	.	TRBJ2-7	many	TGCAGTGCTAGTGCGGCAGGCAACGAGCAGTACTTC	CSASAAGNEQYF
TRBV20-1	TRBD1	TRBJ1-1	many	TGCAGTGCTCAGGGGGCAGGGAAGGGATCTGAAGCTTTCTTT	CSAQGAGKGSEAFF
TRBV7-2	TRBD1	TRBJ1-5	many	TGTGCCAGCAGCTCAACAGGGGGCTTTAGCAATCAGCCCCAGCATTTT	CASSSTGGFSNQPQHF
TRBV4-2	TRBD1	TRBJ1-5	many	TGTGCCAGCAGCCAAGATCAACAGGGGACGAAGCATTTT	CASSQDQQGTKHF
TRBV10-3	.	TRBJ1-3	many	TGTGCCTCCCGGCCCGACACCGCCTCTGGAAACACCATATATTTT	CASRPDTASGNTIYF
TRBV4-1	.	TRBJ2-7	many	TGCGCCAGCAGCCAAGAAGGGGGGAATTCCTACGAGCAGTACTTC	CASSQEGGNSYEQYF
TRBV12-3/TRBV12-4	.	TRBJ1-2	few	TGTGCCAGCATTACGGGCGATGGCTACACCTTC	CASITGDGYTF
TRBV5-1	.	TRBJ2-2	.	TGCGCCAGCAGCTTGGCCGACGGGGGCGGGGAGCTGTTTTTT	CASSLADGGGELFF
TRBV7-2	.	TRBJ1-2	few	TGTGCCAGCAGCTCCTGGGACGGGGATGGTGGCTACACCTTC	CASSSWDGDGGYTF
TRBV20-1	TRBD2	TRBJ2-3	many	TGCAGTGCTAGGTCTTTACTAGCGGGGGTTGCAGATACGCAGTATTTT	CSARSLLAGVADTQYF
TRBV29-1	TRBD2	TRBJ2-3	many	TGCAGCCTACTAGCGGGGGCCGGGGATACGCAGTATTTT	CSLLAGAGDTQYF
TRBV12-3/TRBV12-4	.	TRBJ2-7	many	TGTGCCAGCAGTTTATTAGTCTACGAGCAGTACTTC	CASSLLVYEQYF
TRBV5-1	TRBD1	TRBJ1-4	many	TGCGCCAGCAGCTTGGGGGACAGCGCGAATGAAAAACTGTTTTTT	CASSLGDSANEKLFF
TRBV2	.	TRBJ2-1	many	TGTGCCAGCAGTGGCGCGACGAGCTCCTACAATGAGCAGTTCTTC	CASSGATSSYNEQFF
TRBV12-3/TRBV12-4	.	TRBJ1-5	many	TGTGCCAGTTTCGGGGGGTGGGATCAGCCCCAGCATTTT	CASFGGWDQPQHF
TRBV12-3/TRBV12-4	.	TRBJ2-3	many	TGTGCCAGCAGCCGAGAGGCAGATACGCAGTATTTT	CASSREADTQYF
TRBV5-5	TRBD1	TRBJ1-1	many	TGTGCCAGCAGCTTGGGGCAGGGGGCTAGAGGCACTGAAGCTTTCTTT	CASSLGQGARGTEAFF
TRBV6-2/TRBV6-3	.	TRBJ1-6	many	TGTGCCAGCAGTCCCCGGGACAACTCCTATAATTCACCCCTCCACTTT	CASSPRDNSYNSPLHF
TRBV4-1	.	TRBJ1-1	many	TGCGCCAGCAGCCAAGAAAAGGCGGTTCCGGGGGAAGCTTTCTTT	CASSQEKAVPGEAFF
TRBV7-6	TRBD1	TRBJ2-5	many	TGTGCCAGCAGCTCGACAGGGGTACGGGAGACCCAGTACTTC	CASSSTGVRETQYF
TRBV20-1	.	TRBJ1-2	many	TGCAGTGCTAGAGAAATAGGACAATCTAACTATGGCTACACCTTC	CSAREIGQSNYGYTF
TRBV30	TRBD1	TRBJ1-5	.	TGTGCCTGCTGGACAGGCCAGGATCAGCCCCAGCATTTT	CACWTGQDQPQHF
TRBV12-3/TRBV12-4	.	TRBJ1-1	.	TGTGCCAGCAGTGGTCTCCCGAACACTGAAGCTTTCTTT	CASSGLPNTEAFF
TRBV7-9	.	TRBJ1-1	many	TGTGCCAGCAGCCCGCTGGGGGGGAACACTGAAGCTTTCTTT	CASSPLGGNTEAFF
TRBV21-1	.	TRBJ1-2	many	TGTGCCAGCAGCTTACTCTCTCCCTGCTCTCGAGGCTACACCTTC	CASSLLSPCSRGYTF
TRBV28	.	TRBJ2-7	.	TGTGCCAGCAGACGGCAGGGGAATTACGAGCAGTACTTC	CASRRQGNYEQYF
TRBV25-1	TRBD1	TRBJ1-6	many	TGTGCCAGCAGTGACGGCAGCGGGACAGGGGGTCTCTCCTATAATTCACCCCTCCACTTT	CASSDGSGTGGLSYNSPLHF
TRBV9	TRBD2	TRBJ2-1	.	TGTGCCAGCAGCGTAGGAGGGCTAGCGGGAGTAGAGGAGCAGTTCTTC	CASSVGGLAGVEEQFF
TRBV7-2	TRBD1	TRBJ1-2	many	TGTGCCAGCAGCACATCGGGACAGGGGGCATGGAGCTATGGCTACACCTTC	CASSTSGQGAWSYGYTF
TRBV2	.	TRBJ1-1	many	TGTGCCAGCAGTGAAGCTTGGGGGTCCACTGAAGCTTTCTTT	CASSEAWGSTEAFF
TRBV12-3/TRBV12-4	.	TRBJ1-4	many	TGTGCCAGCAGTTTATCGGGGCCCGAAAAACTGTTTTTT	CASSLSGPEKLFF
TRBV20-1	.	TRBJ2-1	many	TGCAGTGCTTCGACCCCGCTACTGAATGAGCAGTTCTTC	CSASTPLLNEQFF